The 10 T cell receptor beta chains in this list originate from one sample, sequenced in a study of T cell repertoires in cytomegalovirus infection. TCRdb fed the reads into MiXCR, producing one record per CDR3 protein. This sample carries approximately 43,000 distinct CDR3 sequences, approximately 20% of them seen once, and the ten largest clones take about 18%. No antigen has been identified for these receptors. What was sequenced was PBMCs, sequenced either directly or after in vitro stimulation (not recorded which). These receptor sequences come from a human donor in good health (CMV status not recorded). Some clones in this sample may be carry-over from other donors' samples.

This clonotype has a count of ten or more. The rearrangement joins TRBV7-9 to TRBJ1-3; D uncertain. CDR3 length equals 17 residues. CDR1 SEHNR and CDR2 FQNEAQ come from the germline V gene (reference sequence). V was clipped by 0 bases and J by 0 bases, with 12 bases between them. Written as DNA, the CDR3 is TGTGCCAGCAGCTTAGCGGTAGACTCAAGCTCTGGAAACACCATATATTTT. The encoded protein is CASSLAVDSSSGNTIYF.

This clonotype was found a few times. V usage is TRBV5-1 and J usage is TRBJ1-1; D is ambiguous. V was cut by 1 base and J by 1 base, with 8 bases left in between. The V gene's germline CDR1 is SGHRS and CDR2 YFSETQ. The CDR3 covers 14 residues. In DNA, the CDR3 is TGCGCCAGCAGCTTGAATTCGGCGAACACTGAAGCTTTCTTT. Its protein product is CASSLNSANTEAFF.

This clonotype was seen repeatedly, ten times or more. This CDR3 is CASSARLRTGELFF. CDR3 bases: TGTGCCAGCAGCGCGCGATTGAGAACCGGGGAGCTGTTTTTT. V usage is TRBV14 and J usage is TRBJ2-2, with D unclear. CDR1 is SGHDN and CDR2 is FVKESK in the germline V gene. Trimming stripped 5 bases from V and 5 bases from J, with 12 bases between. The CDR3 is 14 amino acids.

This clonotype was recorded a few times. DNA for the CDR3: TGTGCCAGCAGCTTAAGGGGCCGGGGCACTGAAGCTTTCTTT. This translates into CASSLRGRGTEAFF. The V and J genes are TRBV7-9 and TRBJ1-1; D possibly corresponds to TRBD1 (5 bases). Germline V CDR1 and CDR2: SEHNR, FQNEAQ (reference sequence). The CDR3 runs to 14 residues. Trimming pared 2 bases from V and 4 bases from J, leaving 11 bases between.

This clonotype was recorded many times. This chain links TRBV4-3 with TRBJ1-4; D gene uncertain. CDR3 length: 15 amino acids. Trimming removed 3 bases at V and 5 bases at J, with 13 bases between. CDR1 is LGHNA and CDR2 is YSLEER in the germline V gene. CDR3 nucleotides: TGCGCCAGCAGCCAGCGGCCCACGGGAAATGAAAAACTGTTTTTT. The encoded protein is CASSQRPTGNEKLFF.

Many counts were recorded for this clonotype. This chain connects TRBV6-5 to TRBJ1-2; D remains unclear. V lost 1 base to trimming and J lost 6 bases, with 12 bases between them. The CDR3 consists of 14 residues. The germline CDR1 and CDR2 sequences are MNHEY and SVGAGI. This chain's CDR3 is CASSYYPNAHGYTF. CDR3 sequence (DNA): TGTGCCAGCAGTTACTATCCTAACGCACATGGCTACACCTTC.

This clonotype was detected ten times or more. The rearrangement joins TRBV20-1 to TRBJ2-3; possibly TRBD1 or TRBD2 for D (5 bases each). CDR3 length: 14 amino acids. The V end lost 6 bases, the J end lost 0 bases, and 13 bases lay between the germline ends. Per germline, CDR1 DFQATT and CDR2 SNEGSKA (reference sequence). The CDR3 is CSASRDPSTDTQYF. The CDR3 DNA is TGCAGTGCCTCCCGGGACCCCAGCACAGATACGCAGTATTTT.

This clonotype has a count of ten or more. The V and J genes are TRBV7-2 and TRBJ2-5, with D perhaps assigned TRBD1 or TRBD2 (6 bases each). The CDR3 runs 18 residues. V gave up 0 bases and J gave up 5 bases, with 22 bases separating them. Germline CDR1 is SGHTA and CDR2 is FQGNSA. CDR3 region: CASSLAGPGFRGGETQYF. CDR3 coding DNA: TGTGCCAGCAGCTTAGCTGGGCCGGGGTTCCGAGGGGGGGAGACCCAGTACTTC.

This clonotype has more than one count but fewer than ten. CDR3 in amino acids: CASSWDLPGYNEQFF. The CDR3 DNA is TGTGCCAGCAGTTGGGACTTACCGGGGTACAATGAGCAGTTCTTC. The genes are TRBV7-9 and TRBJ2-1, with D perhaps TRBD2 (6 bases). Germline loops: CDR1 SEHNR, CDR2 FQNEAQ (reference sequence). Trimming removed 6 bases at V and 4 bases at J, with 16 bases between. The CDR3 is 15 amino acids.

The chain recombines TRBV19 with TRBJ2-2, with 8 bases that match TRBD2. CDR1 LNHDA and CDR2 SQIVND come from the germline V gene (reference sequence). J lost 5 bases, V lost 5 bases, and 10 bases had no gene match. CDR3 length: 16 residues. CDR3 nucleotide sequence: TGTGCCAGTAGTCCATATGGGACTAGGGTAACCGGGGAGCTGTTTTTT. Its protein is CASSPYGTRVTGELFF.